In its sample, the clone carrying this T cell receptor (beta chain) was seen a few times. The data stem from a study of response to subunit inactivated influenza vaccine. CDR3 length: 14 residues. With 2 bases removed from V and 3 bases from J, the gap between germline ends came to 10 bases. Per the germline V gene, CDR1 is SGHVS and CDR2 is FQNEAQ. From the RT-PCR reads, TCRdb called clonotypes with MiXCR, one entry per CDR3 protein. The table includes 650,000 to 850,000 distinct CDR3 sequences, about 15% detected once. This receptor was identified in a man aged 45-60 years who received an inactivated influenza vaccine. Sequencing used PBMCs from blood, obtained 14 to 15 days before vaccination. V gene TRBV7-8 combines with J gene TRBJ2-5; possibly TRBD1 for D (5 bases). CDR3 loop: CASSLRGAKETQYF. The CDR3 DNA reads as TGTGCCAGCAGCTTAAGGGGTGCGAAAGAGACCCAGTACTTC.